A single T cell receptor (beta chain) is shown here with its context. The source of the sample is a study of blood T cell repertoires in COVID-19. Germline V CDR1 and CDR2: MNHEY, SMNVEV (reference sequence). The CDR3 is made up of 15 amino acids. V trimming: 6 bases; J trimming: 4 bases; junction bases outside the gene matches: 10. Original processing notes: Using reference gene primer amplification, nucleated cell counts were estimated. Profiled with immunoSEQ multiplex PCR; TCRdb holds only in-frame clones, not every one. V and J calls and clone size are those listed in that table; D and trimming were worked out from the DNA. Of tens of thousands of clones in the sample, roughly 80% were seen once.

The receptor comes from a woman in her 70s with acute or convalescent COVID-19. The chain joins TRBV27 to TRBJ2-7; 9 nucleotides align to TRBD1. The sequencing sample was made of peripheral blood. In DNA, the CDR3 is TGTGCCAGCAGACCACGGACAGGGGCCCCATACGAGCAGTACTTC. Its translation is CASRPRTGAPYEQYF.